This T cell receptor (beta chain) was captured by sequencing in a study of technical replicates of blood from several donors. TCRdb's table, derived via immunoSEQ multiplex PCR, lists solely in-frame clones and lacks some. The profile shows under 95,000 clones, approximately 94% of them singletons. CDR1 and CDR2 (germline): SEHNR, FQNEAQ (reference sequence). Unmatched junction bases numbered 3, after V lost 0 bases and J lost 7 bases. The CDR3 contains 15 residues. This TCR derives from a human donor in good health. Sequenced: T cells isolated from PBMCs. J is TRBJ1-4 and V is TRBV7-9; 9 nucleotides match TRBD1. The CDR3 sequence is CASSLAGTGPEKLFF. DNA of the CDR3: TGTGCCAGCAGCTTAGCCGGGACAGGGCCTGAAAAACTGTTTTTT.